This is a list of T cell receptor beta chains from one sample in a study of T cells in Graves' hyperthyroidism and ophthalmopathy. TCRdb processed the multiplex PCR reads anew with MiXCR; each CDR3 protein has one entry. The sample holds 560,000 or so distinct CDR3 sequences, less than 20% seen once. The sequenced sample was blood. These receptors originate from a man between 40 and 49 years old with Graves' ophthalmopathy. CDR3s include the opening cysteine and the closing phenylalanine or tryptophan. Each record gives: V gene, clone size, D gene, CDR3 length, J gene, CDR3 DNA, CDR3 protein. The D gene is left open where the match is weak. Size is omitted from some rows. Given values are once, few, many or a class for expanded clones.

v_gene: TRBV7-9
abundance: -
d_gene: TRBD2
len: 17
j_gene: TRBJ2-3
CDR3nt: TGTGCCAGCAGCTTAGTGGAGCTAGCGGCTAGCACAGATACGCAGTATTTT
CDR3aa: CASSLVELAASTDTQYF

v_gene: TRBV2
abundance: few
d_gene: -
len: 12
j_gene: TRBJ2-3
CDR3nt: TGTGCCAGCAAGGGCTACACAGATACGCAGTATTTT
CDR3aa: CASKGYTDTQYF

v_gene: TRBV27
abundance: few
d_gene: -
len: 15
j_gene: TRBJ2-5
CDR3nt: TGTGCCAGCAGCTTCCTCGTGGGGTCGCAAGAGACCCAGTACTTC
CDR3aa: CASSFLVGSQETQYF

v_gene: TRBV6-1
abundance: few
d_gene: -
len: 11
j_gene: TRBJ1-1
CDR3nt: TGTGCCAGCACCTGGGGCACTGAAGCTTTCTTT
CDR3aa: CASTWGTEAFF

v_gene: TRBV28
abundance: many
d_gene: TRBD1
len: 18
j_gene: TRBJ2-1
CDR3nt: TGTGCCAGCAGAATTCCGACCTTTACAGGGGAGCCAAACAATGAGCAGTTCTTC
CDR3aa: CASRIPTFTGEPNNEQFF

v_gene: TRBV9
abundance: -
d_gene: -
len: 16
j_gene: TRBJ2-1
CDR3nt: TGTGCCAGCAGCGAGTCAGGAGGGAGCTCCTACAATGAGCAGTTCTTC
CDR3aa: CASSESGGSSYNEQFF

v_gene: TRBV28
abundance: many
d_gene: -
len: 15
j_gene: TRBJ2-7
CDR3nt: TGTGCCAGCAGTTTATGGCCGGGGGCGAAACGCGAGCAGTACTTC
CDR3aa: CASSLWPGAKREQYF

v_gene: TRBV7-8
abundance: many
d_gene: -
len: 16
j_gene: TRBJ2-5
CDR3nt: TGTGCCAGCAGCTTAGCGAGCGGTGGCAGTCAAGAGACCCAGTACTTC
CDR3aa: CASSLASGGSQETQYF

v_gene: TRBV20-1
abundance: many
d_gene: -
len: 11
j_gene: TRBJ2-7
CDR3nt: TGCAGTGCTATGGGGGCCTACGAGCAGTACTTC
CDR3aa: CSAMGAYEQYF

v_gene: TRBV29-1
abundance: few
d_gene: TRBD2
len: 15
j_gene: TRBJ2-2
CDR3nt: TGCAGCGTTATTAGCGGGGGGGCGGTCACCGGGGAGCTGTTTTTT
CDR3aa: CSVISGGAVTGELFF

v_gene: TRBV11-3
abundance: many
d_gene: TRBD1
len: 17
j_gene: TRBJ2-4
CDR3nt: TGTGCCAGCAGCTTAGGTTCCGGGACAGGGACAAAAAACATTCAGTACTTC
CDR3aa: CASSLGSGTGTKNIQYF

v_gene: TRBV5-5
abundance: few
d_gene: TRBD1
len: 18
j_gene: TRBJ2-5
CDR3nt: TGTGCCAGCAGTCGTTTAGACCGGGACAGGGTGATACAAGAGACCCAGTACTTC
CDR3aa: CASSRLDRDRVIQETQYF

v_gene: TRBV28
abundance: many
d_gene: TRBD1
len: 14
j_gene: TRBJ2-1
CDR3nt: TGTGCCAGCAGATTTAATCAGGGGGCGGGTGAGCAGTTCTTC
CDR3aa: CASRFNQGAGEQFF

v_gene: TRBV18
abundance: many
d_gene: TRBD1
len: 14
j_gene: TRBJ2-7
CDR3nt: TGTGCCAGCTCCCAGGACAGGGAGGTAAACGAGCAGTACTTC
CDR3aa: CASSQDREVNEQYF

v_gene: TRBV20-1
abundance: -
d_gene: TRBD2
len: 14
j_gene: TRBJ2-5
CDR3nt: TGCAGTGCTAGGGGAGCGGGGGGGGCCGGGACCCAGTACTTC
CDR3aa: CSARGAGGAGTQYF

v_gene: TRBV11-2
abundance: many
d_gene: -
len: 16
j_gene: TRBJ2-7
CDR3nt: TGTGCCAGCAGCTTGTCGGGAACGGGTACGGTCTACGAGCAGTACTTC
CDR3aa: CASSLSGTGTVYEQYF

v_gene: TRBV27
abundance: many
d_gene: TRBD1
len: 15
j_gene: TRBJ2-2
CDR3nt: TGTGCCAGCAGGGGCCGACAGGGGTCGAACGGGGAGCTGTTTTTT
CDR3aa: CASRGRQGSNGELFF

v_gene: TRBV19
abundance: once
d_gene: -
len: 13
j_gene: TRBJ2-7
CDR3nt: TGTGCCAGTTCTCAGGACAGCCCAACCCAGCAGTACTTC
CDR3aa: CASSQDSPTQQYF

v_gene: TRBV5-1
abundance: -
d_gene: TRBD1
len: 16
j_gene: TRBJ2-7
CDR3nt: TGCGCCAGCAGCCCGGACAGGAACTCGTACTCCTACGAGCAGTACTTC
CDR3aa: CASSPDRNSYSYEQYF

v_gene: TRBV28
abundance: -
d_gene: -
len: 19
j_gene: TRBJ2-5
CDR3nt: TGTGCCAGCAGTCCTAGGGCCGGGGCGGGGGCCTTAAAGGAAGAGACCCAGTACTTC
CDR3aa: CASSPRAGAGALKEETQYF

v_gene: TRBV6-1
abundance: -
d_gene: -
len: 14
j_gene: TRBJ1-5
CDR3nt: TGTGCCAGCTGGCCCGAACTAAGCAATCAGCCCCAGCATTTT
CDR3aa: CASWPELSNQPQHF

v_gene: TRBV11-2
abundance: -
d_gene: TRBD1
len: 15
j_gene: TRBJ1-1
CDR3nt: TGTGCCAGCAGCTCCGGGACAGGGGACCGACGGGGAGCTTTCTTT
CDR3aa: CASSSGTGDRRGAFF

v_gene: TRBV7-3
abundance: -
d_gene: -
len: 16
j_gene: TRBJ2-1
CDR3nt: TGTGCCAGCAGCCCCTCCAGAGCCCGAAGTGTGTCTGAGCAGTTCTTC
CDR3aa: CASSPSRARSVSEQFF

v_gene: TRBV2
abundance: many
d_gene: TRBD1
len: 15
j_gene: TRBJ2-5
CDR3nt: TGTGCCAGCAGATTCCGGGACAGGGGCCAAGAGACCCAGTACTTC
CDR3aa: CASRFRDRGQETQYF

v_gene: TRBV12-5
abundance: many
d_gene: -
len: 14
j_gene: TRBJ1-1
CDR3nt: TGTGCTAGTGGTTTGGTAACCGTTAAGGATGAAGCTTTCTTT
CDR3aa: CASGLVTVKDEAFF

v_gene: TRBV20-1
abundance: few
d_gene: TRBD2
len: 14
j_gene: TRBJ2-3
CDR3nt: TGCAGTGCTAGTTTGCGGGAGGGTACAGATACGCAGTATTTT
CDR3aa: CSASLREGTDTQYF

v_gene: TRBV14
abundance: -
d_gene: TRBD2
len: 19
j_gene: TRBJ2-1
CDR3nt: TGTGCCAGCAGCCAGGCCCGGACTAGCGGGGGGGCATTTTACCATGAGCAGTTCTTC
CDR3aa: CASSQARTSGGAFYHEQFF

v_gene: TRBV30
abundance: many
d_gene: -
len: 11
j_gene: TRBJ1-1
CDR3nt: TGTGCCTGGACAACCCGGGCAGAAGCTTTCTTT
CDR3aa: CAWTTRAEAFF

v_gene: TRBV20-1
abundance: few
d_gene: -
len: 14
j_gene: TRBJ1-6
CDR3nt: TGCAGTGCTAGATACAGCTCCTATAATTCACCCCTCCACTTT
CDR3aa: CSARYSSYNSPLHF

v_gene: TRBV19
abundance: -
d_gene: -
len: 14
j_gene: TRBJ2-1
CDR3nt: TGTGCCAGTAGTGGGCTACCAACCTACAATGAGCAGTTCTTC
CDR3aa: CASSGLPTYNEQFF

v_gene: TRBV6-1
abundance: many
d_gene: TRBD2
len: 14
j_gene: TRBJ2-1
CDR3nt: TGTGCCAGCAAAGGTCCTAGCGGGAGTAATGAGCAGTTCTTC
CDR3aa: CASKGPSGSNEQFF

v_gene: TRBV6-1
abundance: -
d_gene: -
len: 17
j_gene: TRBJ1-2
CDR3nt: TGTGCCAGCAGTGAAGGCTGGTCTCGGTTAGCTAACTATGGCTACACCTTC
CDR3aa: CASSEGWSRLANYGYTF

v_gene: TRBV7-9
abundance: many
d_gene: -
len: 13
j_gene: TRBJ1-3
CDR3nt: TGTGCCAGCAGCCACAGCTCTGGAAACACCATATATTTT
CDR3aa: CASSHSSGNTIYF

v_gene: TRBV4-1
abundance: many
d_gene: -
len: 15
j_gene: TRBJ1-5
CDR3nt: TGCGCCAGCAGCCAGGAGGACAGCAGTCATCAGCCCCAGCATTTT
CDR3aa: CASSQEDSSHQPQHF

v_gene: TRBV6-1
abundance: -
d_gene: TRBD2
len: 14
j_gene: TRBJ2-3
CDR3nt: TGTGCCAGCAAGACTAGCGGGAGGGCAGATACGCAGTATTTT
CDR3aa: CASKTSGRADTQYF

v_gene: TRBV10-3
abundance: -
d_gene: -
len: 14
j_gene: TRBJ2-7
CDR3nt: TGTGCCATCAGTGGGCCCCCGAGCATCTACGAGCAGTACTTC
CDR3aa: CAISGPPSIYEQYF

v_gene: TRBV2
abundance: many
d_gene: -
len: 15
j_gene: TRBJ1-4
CDR3nt: TGTGCCAGTCTCATCCCGGGACACAGTAATGAAAAACTGTTTTTT
CDR3aa: CASLIPGHSNEKLFF

v_gene: TRBV20-1
abundance: -
d_gene: -
len: 10
j_gene: TRBJ2-1
CDR3nt: TGCAGTGCCAAGGGACCGGGCCTGTTCTTC
CDR3aa: CSAKGPGLFF

v_gene: TRBV5-1
abundance: few
d_gene: -
len: 13
j_gene: TRBJ2-5
CDR3nt: TGCGCCAGCAGCTTGCCCCAGGGAGAGACCCAGTACTTC
CDR3aa: CASSLPQGETQYF

v_gene: TRBV10-3
abundance: few
d_gene: TRBD1
len: 14
j_gene: TRBJ1-1
CDR3nt: TGTGCCATTACAGCGGGACAGACGAACACTGAAGCTTTCTTT
CDR3aa: CAITAGQTNTEAFF

v_gene: TRBV7-2
abundance: few
d_gene: -
len: 15
j_gene: TRBJ1-6
CDR3nt: TGTGCCAGCAGCTTATTTGAAACAGGGAATTCACCCCTCCACTTT
CDR3aa: CASSLFETGNSPLHF

v_gene: TRBV7-2
abundance: -
d_gene: -
len: 15
j_gene: TRBJ2-7
CDR3nt: TGTGCCAGCAGCGAAACCGGGACCCCGTCCTACGAGCAGTACTTC
CDR3aa: CASSETGTPSYEQYF

v_gene: TRBV27
abundance: few
d_gene: TRBD1
len: 16
j_gene: TRBJ2-2
CDR3nt: TGTGCCAGCAGACTGGGACAGGGGGCGAACACCGGGGAGCTGTTTTTT
CDR3aa: CASRLGQGANTGELFF

v_gene: TRBV7-8
abundance: few
d_gene: -
len: 17
j_gene: TRBJ2-4
CDR3nt: TGTGCCAGCAGCTTTCTGGGGGCGAGTCTAGCCAAAAACATTCAGTACTTC
CDR3aa: CASSFLGASLAKNIQYF

v_gene: TRBV6-1
abundance: -
d_gene: TRBD2
len: 16
j_gene: TRBJ2-5
CDR3nt: TGTGCCAGCACCACGACTAGCGGGCCAACCGAAGAGACCCAGTACTTC
CDR3aa: CASTTTSGPTEETQYF

v_gene: TRBV28
abundance: many
d_gene: -
len: 12
j_gene: TRBJ1-1
CDR3nt: TGTGCCAGCAGTTTATCTCTCACTGAAGCTTTCTTT
CDR3aa: CASSLSLTEAFF

v_gene: TRBV3-1
abundance: many
d_gene: -
len: 13
j_gene: TRBJ2-7
CDR3nt: TGTGCCAGCAGCCAAGGGGGGCAAGACGAGCAGTACTTC
CDR3aa: CASSQGGQDEQYF

v_gene: TRBV11-2
abundance: many
d_gene: -
len: 14
j_gene: TRBJ2-5
CDR3nt: TGTGCCAGCAGCTTTTCCTTCTCCGGGGAGACCCAGTACTTC
CDR3aa: CASSFSFSGETQYF

v_gene: TRBV5-1
abundance: -
d_gene: -
len: 15
j_gene: TRBJ2-3
CDR3nt: TGCGCCAGCAGCTTGGATGGCGGAGCCACAGATACGCAGTATTTT
CDR3aa: CASSLDGGATDTQYF

v_gene: TRBV20-1
abundance: many
d_gene: -
len: 14
j_gene: TRBJ2-7
CDR3nt: TGCAGTGCTAGACAGGGTATCTTGTCCTACGAGCAGTACTTC
CDR3aa: CSARQGILSYEQYF

v_gene: TRBV7-6
abundance: many
d_gene: -
len: 15
j_gene: TRBJ2-3
CDR3nt: TGTGCCAGCAGCTTAGACCCAGGGAGCACAGATACGCAGTATTTT
CDR3aa: CASSLDPGSTDTQYF

v_gene: TRBV6-1
abundance: -
d_gene: TRBD2
len: 14
j_gene: TRBJ2-4
CDR3nt: TGTGCCGCGGCGTTAGCGGGAGGGACGGACATTCAGTACTTC
CDR3aa: CAAALAGGTDIQYF

v_gene: TRBV3-1
abundance: -
d_gene: -
len: 13
j_gene: TRBJ2-1
CDR3nt: TGTGCCAGCAGTTCGACCCGATACAATGAGCAGCTCTTC
CDR3aa: CASSSTRYNEQLF